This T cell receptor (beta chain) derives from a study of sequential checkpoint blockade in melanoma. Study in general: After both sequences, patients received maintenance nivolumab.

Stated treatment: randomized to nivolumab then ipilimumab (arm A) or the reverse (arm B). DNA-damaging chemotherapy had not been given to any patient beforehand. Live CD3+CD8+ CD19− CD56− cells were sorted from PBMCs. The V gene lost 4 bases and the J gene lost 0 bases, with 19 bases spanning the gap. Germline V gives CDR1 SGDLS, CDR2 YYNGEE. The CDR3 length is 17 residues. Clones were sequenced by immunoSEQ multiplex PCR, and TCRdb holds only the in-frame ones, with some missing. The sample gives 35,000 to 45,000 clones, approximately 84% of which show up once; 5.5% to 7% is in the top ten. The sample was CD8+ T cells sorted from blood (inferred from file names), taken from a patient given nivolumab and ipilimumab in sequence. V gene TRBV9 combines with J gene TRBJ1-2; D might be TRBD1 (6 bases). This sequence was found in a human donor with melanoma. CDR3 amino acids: CASSSQTQDRSNYGYTF. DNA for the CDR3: TGTGCCAGCAGCTCACAGACCCAGGACAGATCTAACTATGGCTACACCTTC.